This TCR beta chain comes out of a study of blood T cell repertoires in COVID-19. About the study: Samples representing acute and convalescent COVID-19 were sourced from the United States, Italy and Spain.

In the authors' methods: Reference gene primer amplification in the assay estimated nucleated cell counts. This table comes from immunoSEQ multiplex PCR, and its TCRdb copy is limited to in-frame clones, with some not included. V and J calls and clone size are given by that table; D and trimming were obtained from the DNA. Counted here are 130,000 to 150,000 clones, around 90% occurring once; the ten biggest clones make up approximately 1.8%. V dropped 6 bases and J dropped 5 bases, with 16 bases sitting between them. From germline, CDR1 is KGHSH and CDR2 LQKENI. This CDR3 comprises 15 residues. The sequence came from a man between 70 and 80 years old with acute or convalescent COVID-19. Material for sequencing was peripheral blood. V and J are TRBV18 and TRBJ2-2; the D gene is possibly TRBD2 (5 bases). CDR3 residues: CASSVFTEGTGELFF. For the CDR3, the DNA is TGTGCCAGCTCCGTATTCACCGAGGGAACCGGGGAGCTGTTTTTT.